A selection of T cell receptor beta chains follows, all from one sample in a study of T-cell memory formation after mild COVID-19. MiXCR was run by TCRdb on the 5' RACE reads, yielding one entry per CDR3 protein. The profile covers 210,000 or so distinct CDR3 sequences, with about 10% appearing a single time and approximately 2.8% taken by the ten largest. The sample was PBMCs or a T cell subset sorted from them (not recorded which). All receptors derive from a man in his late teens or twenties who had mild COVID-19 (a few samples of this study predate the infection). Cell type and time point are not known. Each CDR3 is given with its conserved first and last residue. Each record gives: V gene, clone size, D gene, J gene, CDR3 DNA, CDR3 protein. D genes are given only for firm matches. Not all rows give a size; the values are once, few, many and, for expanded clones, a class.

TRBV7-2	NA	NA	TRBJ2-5	TGTGCCAGCAGCTTAGGGGGCACAACTCAAGAGACCCAGTACTTC	CASSLGGTTQETQYF
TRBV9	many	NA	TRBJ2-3	TGTGCCAGCAGCGTAGTCCCTAGCACAGATACGCAGTATTTT	CASSVVPSTDTQYF
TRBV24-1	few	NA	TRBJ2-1	TGTGCCACCAGTGATTCCCGTCTAGCTATACACAATGAGCAGTTCTTC	CATSDSRLAIHNEQFF
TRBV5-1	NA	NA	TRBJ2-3	TGCGCCAGCAGCTTGCGAGGGGGTCCAGATACGCAGTATTTT	CASSLRGGPDTQYF
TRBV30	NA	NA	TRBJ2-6	TGTGCCTGGAGCTCTGGGGCCAACGTCCTGACTTTC	CAWSSGANVLTF
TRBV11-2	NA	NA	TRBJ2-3	TGTGCCAGCAGCCCGACACCTCTAAGCACAGATACGCAGTATTTT	CASSPTPLSTDTQYF
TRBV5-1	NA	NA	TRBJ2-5	TGCGCCAGCAGCTTGGACCGTTTAGGGAGTGAGACCCAGTACTTC	CASSLDRLGSETQYF
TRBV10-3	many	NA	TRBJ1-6	TGTGCCATCAGCGCCGCTAATTCACCCCTCCACTTT	CAISAANSPLHF
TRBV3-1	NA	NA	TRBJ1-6	TGTGCCAGCAGCCACTCGGACGGCTCCTATAATTCACCCCTCCACTTT	CASSHSDGSYNSPLHF
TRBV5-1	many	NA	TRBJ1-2	TGCGCCAGCAGCCAGGACTCTGACTATGGCTACACCTTC	CASSQDSDYGYTF
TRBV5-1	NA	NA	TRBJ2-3	TGCGCCAGCAGCTTGGCCCGCGGCCTCAACACAGATACGCAGTATTTT	CASSLARGLNTDTQYF
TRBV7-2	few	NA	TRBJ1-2	TGTGCCAGCAGCTTCGGGGGCTTCTATGGCTACACCTTC	CASSFGGFYGYTF
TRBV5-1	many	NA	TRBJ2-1	TGCGCCAGCAGCTTAGGGAATTGGGTCTACAATGAGCAGTTCTTC	CASSLGNWVYNEQFF
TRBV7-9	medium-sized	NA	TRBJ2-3	TGTGCCAGCAGCCCCAGGACCGCAGATACGCAGTATTTT	CASSPRTADTQYF
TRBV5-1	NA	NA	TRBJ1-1	TGCGCCAGCAGCTTGGGGACAGTTGGTGACACTGAAGCTTTCTTT	CASSLGTVGDTEAFF
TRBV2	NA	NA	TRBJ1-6	TGTGCCAGCAGTGGACTCAGGAATAATTCACCCCTCCACTTT	CASSGLRNNSPLHF
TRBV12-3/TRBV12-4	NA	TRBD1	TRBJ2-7	TGTGCCAGCAGGTCGACAGGGAACGAGCAGTACTTC	CASRSTGNEQYF
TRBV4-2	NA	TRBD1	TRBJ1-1	TGTGCCAGCAGCCGGGACAGGGATCGTTCTGAAGCTTTCTTT	CASSRDRDRSEAFF
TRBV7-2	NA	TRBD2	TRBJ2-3	TGTGCCAGCAGCTTAGGACTAGCGGCGTCTAGCACAGATACGCAGTATTTT	CASSLGLAASSTDTQYF
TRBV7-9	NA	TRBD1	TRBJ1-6	TGTGCCAGCAGCGAACAGACAGGGGGAAATTCACCCCTCCACTTT	CASSEQTGGNSPLHF
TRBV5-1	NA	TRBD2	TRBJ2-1	TGCGCCAGCAGCTTGGTAGCGGGGGGGCCGTATGAGCAGTTCTTC	CASSLVAGGPYEQFF
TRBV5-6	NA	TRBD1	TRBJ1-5	TGTGCCAGCAGCCAATGGGACAGGGAGCACTATCAGCCCCAGCATTTT	CASSQWDREHYQPQHF
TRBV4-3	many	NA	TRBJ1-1	TGCGCCAGCAGCCAAGTGGTGTCAAACACTGAAGCTTTCTTT	CASSQVVSNTEAFF
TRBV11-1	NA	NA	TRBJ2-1	TGTGCCAGCAGCCCTCTGGGTGGTGAGCAGTTCTTC	CASSPLGGEQFF
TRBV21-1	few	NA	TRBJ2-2	TGTGCCAGCAGGTCGAGCGGGGAGCTGTTTTTT	CASRSSGELFF
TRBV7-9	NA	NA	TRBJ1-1	TGTGCCAGCAGCCCACAGTATTTGGGGGGCCTGTTGACTGAAGCTTTCTTT	CASSPQYLGGLLTEAFF
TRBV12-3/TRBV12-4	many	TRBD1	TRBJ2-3	TGTGCCAGCAGTCCCCCGCGACAGGGGACTGGAGATACGCAGTATTTT	CASSPPRQGTGDTQYF
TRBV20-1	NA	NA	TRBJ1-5	TGCAGTGCTGGAACCGGACAGAGTTATAGCAATCAGCCCCAGCATTTT	CSAGTGQSYSNQPQHF
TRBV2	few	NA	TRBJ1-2	TGTGCCAGCACGGAGAGGGGTGGAGACGGCTACACCTTC	CASTERGGDGYTF
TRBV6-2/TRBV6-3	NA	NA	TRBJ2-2	TGTGCCGCCTCCGGGGTGACCGGCACCGGGGAGCTGTTTTTT	CAASGVTGTGELFF
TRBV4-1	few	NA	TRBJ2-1	TGCGCCAGCAGCCAAGAAGGCCAGCTAGATGAGCAGTTCTTC	CASSQEGQLDEQFF
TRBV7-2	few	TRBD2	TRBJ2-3	TGTGCCAGCAGCCCTGCGGGACTAGCGGGGCGAGGCACAGATACGCAGTATTTT	CASSPAGLAGRGTDTQYF
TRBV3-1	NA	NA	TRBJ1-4	TGTGCCAGCAGCCGAGCAGGCAGGGTGTATGAAAAACTGTTTTTT	CASSRAGRVYEKLFF
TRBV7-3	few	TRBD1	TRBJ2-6	TGTGCCAGCGGACAGGGAAGTGGGGCCAACGTCCTGACTTTC	CASGQGSGANVLTF
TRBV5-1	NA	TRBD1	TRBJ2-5	TGCGCCAGCAGCTTGGGGACAGGGGGATCGTACCAAGAGACCCAGTACTTC	CASSLGTGGSYQETQYF
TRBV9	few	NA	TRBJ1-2	TGTGCCAGCAGCGTAGCGGACACCTATGGCTACACCTTC	CASSVADTYGYTF
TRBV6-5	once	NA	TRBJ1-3	TGTGCCAGCAGTTACTCGACAGTGAGCTCTGGAAACACCATATATTTT	CASSYSTVSSGNTIYF
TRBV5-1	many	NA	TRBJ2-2	TGCGCCAGCAGCTTCCAGGGGACCGGGGAGCTGTTTTTT	CASSFQGTGELFF
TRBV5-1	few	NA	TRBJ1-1	TGCGCCAGCAGCGAGGGACACCCGAACACTGAAGCTTTCTTT	CASSEGHPNTEAFF
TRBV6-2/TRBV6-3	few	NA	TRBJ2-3	TGTGCCAGCAGTTACTCGGACCTCCTCAAGGTCGATACGCAGTATTTT	CASSYSDLLKVDTQYF
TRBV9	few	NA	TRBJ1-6	TGTGCCAGCAGCGTCACAGGGTTCGGGTCACCCCTCCACTTT	CASSVTGFGSPLHF
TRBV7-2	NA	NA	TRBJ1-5	TGTGCCAGCAGCTACCGGGGAGAACAGCCCCAGCATTTT	CASSYRGEQPQHF
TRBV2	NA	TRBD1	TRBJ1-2	TGTGCCAGCAGGGGACAGGATCTGGCCGGCTACACCTTC	CASRGQDLAGYTF
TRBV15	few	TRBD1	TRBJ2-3	TGTGCCACCAGCAGAGCCTGGAACAGGGGAACAGATACGCAGTATTTT	CATSRAWNRGTDTQYF
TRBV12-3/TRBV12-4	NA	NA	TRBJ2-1	TGTGCCAGCAGCCCACAGGGTCCCTACAATGAGCAGTTCTTC	CASSPQGPYNEQFF
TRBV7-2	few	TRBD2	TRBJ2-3	TGTGCCAGCAGTTCCCAAATAGCGGGGGGCCTGGGTACGCAGTATTTT	CASSSQIAGGLGTQYF
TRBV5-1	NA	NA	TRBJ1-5	TGCGCCAGCAGCTTGGAACCGACAGTTAGCAATCAGCCCCAGCATTTT	CASSLEPTVSNQPQHF
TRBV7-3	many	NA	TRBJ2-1	TGTGCCAGCAGCTCCCGGGGACGCTCCTACAATGAGCAGTTCTTC	CASSSRGRSYNEQFF
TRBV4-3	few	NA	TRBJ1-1	TGCGCCAGCAGCCCCCTAGGAATGAACACTGAAGCTTTCTTT	CASSPLGMNTEAFF
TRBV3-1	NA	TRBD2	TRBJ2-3	TGTGCCAGCAGCCAAGATCGGAGCGGGGGCGGCGGCACAGATACGCAGTATTTT	CASSQDRSGGGGTDTQYF
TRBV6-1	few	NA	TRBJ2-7	TGTGCCAGCAGTGAAATTTTAGGGTCCTACGAGCAGTACTTC	CASSEILGSYEQYF
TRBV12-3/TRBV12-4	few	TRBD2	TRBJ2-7	TGTGCCAGCAGTCGTCTAGCGGGGGTCTACGAGCAGTACTTC	CASSRLAGVYEQYF
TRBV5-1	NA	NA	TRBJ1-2	TGCGCCAGCAGCTTGGGAGGGGGATACTATGGCTACACCTTC	CASSLGGGYYGYTF
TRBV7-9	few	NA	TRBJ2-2	TGTGCCAGCAGCTTAGAGGTTGGGCAGGGGAACACCGGGGAGCTGTTTTTT	CASSLEVGQGNTGELFF
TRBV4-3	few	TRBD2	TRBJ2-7	TGCGCCAGCAGCCAAGAACTAGCGGACCCCTACGAGCAGTACTTC	CASSQELADPYEQYF
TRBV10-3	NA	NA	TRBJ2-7	TGTGCCATCAGTGTATTGTTGGGGGAATCCTACGAGCAGTACTTC	CAISVLLGESYEQYF
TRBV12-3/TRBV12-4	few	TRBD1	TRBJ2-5	TGTGCCAGCGGGGGACAGGGTTGGGAGACCCAGTACTTC	CASGGQGWETQYF
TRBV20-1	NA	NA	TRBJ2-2	TGCAGTGCCTGGGGACAGAACACCGGGGAGCTGTTTTTT	CSAWGQNTGELFF
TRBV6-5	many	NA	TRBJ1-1	TGTGCCAGCAGTTACGGACCGAACACTGAAGCTTTCTTT	CASSYGPNTEAFF
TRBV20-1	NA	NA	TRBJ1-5	TGCAGTGTTAAGGGGGAGCCCCAGCATTTT	CSVKGEPQHF